This TCR beta chain was recorded in a study of neurological immune-mediated disorders. The making of cDNA relied on 5'RACE with 10-nucleotide random UMIs. Each CDR3 protein gets one entry after TCRdb re-called the 5' RACE reads with MiXCR. Of 35,000 to 40,000 distinct CDR3 sequences detected, approximately 2.4% appear once; the ten largest clones hold 2.4%. Unsorted libraries were prepared from 2 million PBMCs that had been stored at -80 C. The CDR3 is made up of 14 amino acids. Germline CDR1 is DFQATT and CDR2 is SNEGSKA (reference sequence). The trim removed 5 bases at V and 0 bases at J, leaving 4 bases unmatched. Study results and caveats: Neither clinical nor MRI features were associated with the multiple sclerosis repertoire cluster. None of the CDR3 amino acid sequences in expanded clones turned up in more than one subject, which points to private repertoires in all groups.

This clonotype has at least ten counts. Its specificity is not known. The sequenced sample consisted of PBMCs. The clonotype originates from a man aged 45-65 years with multiple sclerosis. The rearrangement links TRBV20-1 to TRBJ1-5; 7 bases are shared with TRBD1. CDR3 sequence reads: CSAGGQYSNQPQHF. CDR3 sequence (DNA): TGCAGTGCTGGGGGACAGTATAGCAATCAGCCCCAGCATTTT.